A single sample gave rise to the 16 T cell receptor beta chains below, sequenced in a study of blood T cell repertoires in COVID-19. Using immunoSEQ multiplex PCR, the repertoire was profiled, and TCRdb retains in-frame clones only, with some absent. The repertoire consists of 250,000 to 300,000 clones, with approximately 88% occurring once and the leading ten covering over 6%. The source material was peripheral blood. The receptors shown here come from a woman younger than 45 who had recovered from COVID-19.

Here the CDR3 DNA reads TGTGCCACCGGTCGAACTAGCAATACCGGGGAGCTGTTTTTT. Translated, it gives CATGRTSNTGELFF. The gene calls are TRBV15 and TRBJ2-2; maybe TRBD2 (6 bases). Germline V gene sequence: CDR1 LNHNV, CDR2 YYDKDF (reference sequence). Trimming stripped 8 bases from V and 5 bases from J, with 15 bases between. The CDR3 totals 14 residues.

In this sample, this clone turned up a few times. The rearrangement uses TRBV5-1 and TRBJ2-1, with D perhaps matching TRBD1 (5 bases). The CDR3 is 13 residues long. Trimming cost V 0 bases and J 12 bases, with 13 bases left between them. Germline assignment: CDR1 SGHRS and CDR2 YFSETQ. This CDR3 is CASSLDKGVGQFF. Here the CDR3 DNA reads TGCGCCAGCAGCTTGGATAAAGGGGTTGGGCAGTTCTTC.

This clone turned up a few times. This chain joins TRBV3-1 (or the pseudogene TRBV3-2) and TRBJ1-2; tentatively, D is TRBD1 (5 bases). Between the trimmed V and J ends, which lost 4 bases and 8 bases, there was a span of 14 bases. The CDR3 covers 13 residues. The V gene's germline CDR1 is LGHDT and CDR2 YNNKEL (reference sequence). CDR3 residues: CASSRLGGFGYTF. The CDR3 DNA reads TGTGCCAGCAGCCGACTGGGGGGGTTCGGCTACACCTTC.

This clone came up a few times. This chain links TRBV7-9 with TRBJ1-5; possible D gene TRBD1, 5 bases. Germline-derived CDR1 and CDR2 are SEHNR and FQNEAQ (reference sequence). The germline V and J ends were trimmed by 4 bases and 1 base, with 14 bases remaining between them. The CDR3 loop spans 16 amino acids. The chain's CDR3 is CASSSTGGLSNQPQHF. The CDR3 DNA is TGTGCCAGCAGCTCAACAGGCGGTCTGAGCAATCAGCCCCAGCATTTT.

V gene TRBV5-4 combines with J gene TRBJ2-1; D not certain. CDR1 SGHNT and CDR2 YYREEE come from the germline V gene (reference sequence). V lost 1 base and J 6 bases, leaving 11 bases between the germline ends. The CDR3 loop spans 14 amino acids. Written as DNA, the CDR3 is TGTGCCAGCAGCTTGATCTGGCGGAGCAATGAGCAGTTCTTC. It is translated as CASSLIWRSNEQFF.

This sequence joins TRBV6-6 and TRBJ1-1; 8 bases line up with TRBD1. Unmatched junction bases numbered 9, after V lost 6 bases and J lost 6 bases. The CDR3 spans 14 residues. CDR1 and CDR2 (germline): MNHNY, SVGAGI (reference sequence). The CDR3 DNA reads TGTGCCAGCAGCCAGGGGGCGCCGGACTCTGAAGCTTTCTTT. It translates to CASSQGAPDSEAFF.

The rearrangement links TRBV28 to TRBJ2-5; TRBD2 matches at 10 bases. There are 17 residues in the CDR3. Trimming at V came to 3 bases and at J to 7 bases, leaving 14 bases not matched to a gene. The germline gives CDR1 MDHEN, CDR2 SYDVKM. CDR3 bases: TGTGCCAGCAGTTTCGCCGCTAGCGGGGGTATAAAGTGGACCCAGTACTTC. Protein: CASSFAASGGIKWTQYF. The entire variable domain, with the rest obtained from reference TRBV28 and TRBJ2-5, is as follows: DVKVTQSSRYLVKRTGEKVFLECVQDMDHENMFWYRQDPGLGLRLIYFSYDVKMKEKGDIPEGYSVSREKKERFSLILESASTNQTSMYLCASSFAASGGIKWTQYFGPGTRLLVL.

In its sample, this clone was seen once. V usage is TRBV11-2 and J usage is TRBJ1-4; possibly TRBD1 for D (5 bases). The CDR3 is 15 amino acids. CDR1 SGHAT and CDR2 FQNNGV come from the germline V gene. V lost 2 bases and J lost 5, with 12 bases in between. The CDR3, as DNA: TGTGCCAGCAGCTTACAGGGCGGAGGGAATGAAAAACTGTTTTTT. This gives the protein CASSLQGGGNEKLFF.

Here the CDR3 DNA reads TGTGCCAGCTCGTGGACTAGTTTTGACAGCACAGATACGCAGTATTTT. It specifies CASSWTSFDSTDTQYF. V usage is TRBV18 and J usage is TRBJ2-3, with 7 bases lining up with TRBD2. Germline CDR1 reads KGHSH; CDR2 reads LQKENI. The CDR3 covers 16 residues. Trimming took 6 bases from V and 0 from J; bases not matched to a gene: 9. The full variable domain, in which reference TRBV18 and TRBJ2-3 provide the parts outside the CDR3, is NAGVMQNPRHLVRRRGQEARLRCSPMKGHSHVYWYRQLPEEGLKFMVYLQKENIIDESGMPKERFSAEFPKEGPSILRIQQVVRGDSAAYFCASSWTSFDSTDTQYFGPGTRLTVL.

The chain links TRBV19 to TRBJ2-4; no clear D. Germline CDR1 is LNHDA and CDR2 is SQIVND (reference sequence). Trimming removed 3 bases from V and 0 bases from J, with 12 bases in between. The length of the CDR3 is 16 residues. CDR3: CASSINAGVAKNIQYF. CDR3 nucleotide sequence: TGTGCCAGTAGTATTAATGCCGGAGTAGCCAAAAACATTCAGTACTTC.

The chain couples TRBV5-6 to TRBJ1-3; 7 bases agree with TRBD1. Germline V gene data show CDR1 as SGHDT and CDR2 as YYEEEE. CDR3 length: 16 amino acids. The V gene end was trimmed by 2 bases and the J gene end by 2 bases; junction bases not matched to a gene: 7. This CDR3 is CASSLTGAATGNTIYF. In DNA form, the CDR3 reads TGTGCCAGCAGCTTAACAGGGGCCGCGACTGGAAACACCATATATTTT.

This clone was seen once. This rearrangement joins TRBV5-1 to TRBJ1-2, with D possibly matching TRBD1 (6 bases). V was clipped by 4 bases and J by 4 bases, with 14 bases between them. Germline V gene lookup returns CDR1 SGHRS and CDR2 YFSETQ. The CDR3 totals 14 residues. For the CDR3, the DNA is TGCGCCAGCAGCCCGAACAGGGAAGGCTATGGCTACACCTTC. Translation: CASSPNREGYGYTF. The full variable domain, rest sourced from reference TRBV5-1 and TRBJ1-2, is KAGVTQTPRYLIKTRGQQVTLSCSPISGHRSVSWYQQTPGQGLQFLFEYFSETQRNKGNFPGRFSGRQFSNSRSEMNVSTLELGDSALYLCASSPNREGYGYTFGSGTRLTVV.

This clone has more than one count but fewer than ten. V is TRBV9 and J is TRBJ1-3; D remains unclear. The CDR3 spans 16 residues. V was cut by 0 bases and J by 5 bases, with 15 bases left in between. Per the germline V gene, CDR1 is SGDLS and CDR2 is YYNGEE. The CDR3 nucleotides are TGTGCCAGCAGCGTAGAGTGGGCCCCATTGCGAAACACCATATATTTT. Translated: CASSVEWAPLRNTIYF. The variable domain in full, with the rest retrieved from reference TRBV9 and TRBJ1-3, is DSGVTQTPKHLITATGQRVTLRCSPRSGDLSVYWYQQSLDQGLQFLIQYYNGEERAKGNILERFSAQQFPDLHSELNLSSLELGDSALYFCASSVEWAPLRNTIYFGEGSWLTVV.

The rearrangement joins TRBV6-5 to TRBJ1-2, with D hard to call. V gave up 6 bases and J gave up 8 bases, with 19 bases separating them. Germline CDR1 and CDR2: MNHEY and SVGAGI. The CDR3 is made up of 14 amino acids. CDR3 bases: TGTGCCAGCAGCGCTCCTCGAGCGGTAGGAGGCTACACCTTC. Amino acid sequence: CASSAPRAVGGYTF.

V is TRBV5-1 and J is TRBJ1-2; no definite D call. Deletions cut 1 base from V and 5 bases from J, with 12 bases between. Germline lookup yields CDR1 SGHRS and CDR2 YFSETQ. This CDR3 region has 14 residues. The CDR3 DNA reads as TGCGCCAGCAGCTTGTCTGACACGCATTATGGCTACACCTTC. Amino acids: CASSLSDTHYGYTF.

J is TRBJ1-2 and V is TRBV6-2 or TRBV6-3, with no clear D. The length of the CDR3 is 13 residues. Germline CDR1 MNHEY, CDR2 SVGEGT. V was shortened by 2 bases and J by 8 bases, with 12 bases between the two germline ends. CDR3 in DNA: TGTGCCAGCAGTTACAGCACGACCGGGGGCTACACCTTC. It encodes CASSYSTTGGYTF.